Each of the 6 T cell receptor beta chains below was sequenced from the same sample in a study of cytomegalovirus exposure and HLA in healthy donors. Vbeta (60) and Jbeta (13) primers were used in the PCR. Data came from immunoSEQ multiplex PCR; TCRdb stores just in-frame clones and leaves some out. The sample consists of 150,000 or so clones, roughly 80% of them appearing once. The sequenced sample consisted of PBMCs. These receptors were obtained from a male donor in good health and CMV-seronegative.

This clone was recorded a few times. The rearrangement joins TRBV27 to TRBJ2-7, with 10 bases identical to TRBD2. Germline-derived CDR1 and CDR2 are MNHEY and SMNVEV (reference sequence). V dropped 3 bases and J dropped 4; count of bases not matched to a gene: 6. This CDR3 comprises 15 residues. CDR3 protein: CASSFQAGGPYEQYF. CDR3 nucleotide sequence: TGTGCCAGCAGTTTTCAAGCGGGAGGGCCGTACGAGCAGTACTTC.

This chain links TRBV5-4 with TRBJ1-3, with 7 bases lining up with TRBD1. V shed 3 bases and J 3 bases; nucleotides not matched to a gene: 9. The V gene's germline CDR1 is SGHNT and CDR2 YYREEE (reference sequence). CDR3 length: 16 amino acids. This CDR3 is CASSSRQGQGGNTIYF. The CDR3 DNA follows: TGTGCCAGCAGCTCACGACAGGGCCAGGGTGGAAACACCATATATTTT.

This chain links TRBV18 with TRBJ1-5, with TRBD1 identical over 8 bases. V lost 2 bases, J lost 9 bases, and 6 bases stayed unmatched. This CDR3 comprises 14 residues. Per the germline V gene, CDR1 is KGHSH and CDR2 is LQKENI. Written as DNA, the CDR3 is TGTGCCAGCTCACCAGGGACAGGTCTGGGGCCCCAGCATTTT. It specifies CASSPGTGLGPQHF.

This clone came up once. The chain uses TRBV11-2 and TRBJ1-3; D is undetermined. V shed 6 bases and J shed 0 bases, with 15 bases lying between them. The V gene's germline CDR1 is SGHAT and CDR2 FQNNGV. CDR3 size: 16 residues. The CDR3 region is CASRSLRSASGNTIYF. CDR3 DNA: TGTGCCAGCAGATCCCTCCGGTCCGCCTCTGGAAACACCATATATTTT.

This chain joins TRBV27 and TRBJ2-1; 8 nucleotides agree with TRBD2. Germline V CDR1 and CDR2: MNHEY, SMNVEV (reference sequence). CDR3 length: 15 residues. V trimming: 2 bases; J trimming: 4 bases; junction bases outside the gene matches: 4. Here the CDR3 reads CASSLDGGGYNEQFF. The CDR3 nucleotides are TGTGCCAGCAGTTTAGACGGGGGGGGATACAATGAGCAGTTCTTC.

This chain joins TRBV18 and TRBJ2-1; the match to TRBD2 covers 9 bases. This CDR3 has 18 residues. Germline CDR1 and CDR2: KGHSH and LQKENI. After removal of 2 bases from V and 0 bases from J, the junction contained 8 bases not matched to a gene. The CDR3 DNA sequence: TGTGCCAGCTCACCATACCTAGCGGGATTGAGCTCCTACAATGAGCAGTTCTTC. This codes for CASSPYLAGLSSYNEQFF.